The text below deals with one TCR beta chain. Its antigen is not identified. Germline CDR1 reads SNHLY; CDR2 reads FYNNEI. The CDR3 has 12 residues. The V gene lost 8 bases and the J gene lost 4 bases, with 12 bases spanning the gap. Sequenced by immunoSEQ multiplex PCR; TCRdb stores in-frame clones only, minus some. The profile shows 150,000 or so clones, 91% of them singletons. The data originate from a study of T cell responses to AZD1222 COVID-19 vaccine. Whole-study findings and limits: Possibly, clonal diversity was underestimated; donors were largely white British and included more females. Of spike-specific TCRs, nearly half reportedly target regions left unmutated in variants. It was only a handful of AZD1222 recipients who were seropositive at baseline. Samples come after the peak T cell response, not at day 14.

This material consisted of peripheral blood, taken on day 0 of AZD1222 vaccination. The origin of this receptor is an adult in good health. The chain joins TRBV2 to TRBJ2-7; no clear D. CDR3 bases: TGTGCCAGCGGCCTTGAAGTGTACGAGCAGTACTTC. Translating gives CASGLEVYEQYF.